This T cell receptor beta chain was observed in a study of CD8+ T cells in alopecia areata. Per germline, CDR1 GTSNPN and CDR2 SVGIG (reference sequence). V dropped 0 bases and J dropped 5 bases, with 13 bases sitting between them. The CDR3 runs 14 residues. Lesional scalp punch biopsies and peripheral blood were collected from alopecia areata patients. cDNA prepared by RNA extraction and subsequent reverse transcription served as the template for sequencing. Produced via immunoSEQ multiplex PCR; TCRdb's table is partial and in-frame only. This table has approximately 100,000 clones, 40% to 55% appearing once.

This rearrangement joins TRBV30 to TRBJ1-2; D uncertain. The clonotype was recovered from a human donor with alopecia areata. Sequencing was carried out using CD4+ T cells sorted from blood. The CDR3, as DNA: TGTGCCTGGAGTGTACTCGGCAGAGGATATGGCTACACCTTC. Translation gives CAWSVLGRGYGYTF.